The rows below give T cell receptor beta chains drawn from one sample of a study of vaccination and CD4 T cells after COVID-19. TCRdb recomputed calls from the PCR reads with MiXCR, one row per CDR3 protein. The sample yields 21,000 or so distinct CDR3 sequences, 43% seen once. These receptors lack a known antigen. Sequences were derived from CD4+ T cells from blood, cultured in vitro, sampled about 7 months after SARS-CoV-2 vaccination. The receptors shown here come from a human donor who had recovered from COVID-19. Each CDR3 is given with its conserved first and last residue. Fields, in order: J gene, clone size, D gene, V gene, CDR3 protein, CDR3 DNA. A D gene is named only where the DNA matches it firmly. Size is omitted from some rows. Given values are once, few, many or a class for expanded clones.

TRBJ2-1 few NA TRBV7-8 CASSQRDQTYNEQFF TGTGCCAGCAGCCAACGGGACCAGACGTACAATGAGCAGTTCTTC
TRBJ1-1 NA NA TRBV28 CASSGGSPEAFF TGTGCCAGCAGCGGGGGGTCCCCTGAAGCTTTCTTT
TRBJ2-5 NA NA TRBV19 CASSAEETRYF TGTGCCAGTAGTGCAGAAGAGACCCGGTACTTC
TRBJ2-5 few TRBD1 TRBV5-4 CASSFLDRGETQYF TGTGCCAGCAGCTTCCTGGACAGGGGGGAAACCCAGTACTTC
TRBJ1-1 NA NA TRBV28 CASSLWGRVLLGRAAFF TGTGCCAGCAGTTTATGGGGACGGGTTCTGCTGGGTCGGGCAGCTTTCTTT
TRBJ2-1 NA NA TRBV28 CASSRTALYNEQFF TGTGCCAGCAGTCGGACAGCCCTATACAATGAGCAGTTCTTC
TRBJ2-1 NA TRBD2 TRBV6-1 CASSDGVAGLNEQFF TGTGCCAGCAGTGATGGAGTAGCGGGATTAAATGAGCAGTTCTTC
TRBJ1-2 few TRBD1 TRBV28 CASSANRGQYGYTF TGTGCCAGCAGTGCTAACAGGGGGCAGTATGGCTACACCTTC
TRBJ1-4 NA TRBD1 TRBV6-1 CASSEVDGTGEEKLFF TGTGCCAGCAGTGAAGTTGATGGGACAGGGGAGGAAAAACTGTTTTTT
TRBJ2-2 few TRBD2 TRBV20-1 CSAQTSALHGELFF TGCAGTGCCCAGACTAGCGCCTTACACGGGGAGCTGTTTTTT
TRBJ1-1 few TRBD1 TRBV19 CASRQGQLNTEAFF TGTGCCAGCCGACAGGGACAGTTGAACACTGAAGCTTTCTTT
TRBJ1-1 NA NA TRBV27 CASSARRGRDTEAFF TGTGCCAGCAGTGCCAGGAGGGGAAGGGATACTGAAGCTTTCTTT
TRBJ2-3 few TRBD2 TRBV7-9 CASSWSLAGASDTQYF TGTGCCAGCAGCTGGAGTTTAGCGGGAGCCTCAGATACGCAGTATTTT
TRBJ2-7 NA NA TRBV2 CASSARQSSYEQYF TGTGCCAGCAGTGCTAGACAGTCCTCCTACGAGCAGTACTTC
TRBJ2-3 NA TRBD2 TRBV6-1 CASTSSSGRTDTQYF TGTGCCAGCACCTCCTCTAGCGGTCGCACAGATACGCAGTATTTT
TRBJ2-5 NA TRBD1 TRBV28 CASSSGQGAETQYF TGTGCCAGCAGTTCGGGACAGGGGGCAGAGACCCAGTACTTC
TRBJ2-7 NA NA TRBV20-1 CSASSTIREQYF TGCAGTGCCTCATCCACTATTCGTGAGCAGTACTTC
TRBJ2-7 NA NA TRBV7-9 CASSLQYEQYF TGTGCCAGCAGCTTACAGTACGAGCAGTACTTC
TRBJ2-7 few NA TRBV7-9 CASSLLGNEQYF TGTGCCAGCAGCTTATTAGGCAACGAGCAGTACTTC
TRBJ1-5 NA NA TRBV4-2 CASSQDQGQPQHF TGTGCCAGCAGCCAAGATCAGGGTCAGCCCCAGCATTTT
TRBJ2-5 NA NA TRBV28 CASRGHLNQETQYF TGTGCCAGCAGAGGGCATCTGAACCAAGAGACCCAGTACTTC
TRBJ2-5 NA NA TRBV2 CASSKDSPKETQYF TGTGCCAGCAGTAAGGACAGCCCTAAGGAGACCCAGTACTTC
TRBJ2-7 NA NA TRBV20-1 CSADKILGSSYEQYF TGCAGTGCTGATAAAATACTAGGGAGCTCCTACGAGCAGTACTTC
TRBJ2-2 few TRBD2 TRBV7-9 CASSLTGGPDGELFF TGTGCCAGCAGCTTAACGGGAGGGCCGGACGGGGAGCTGTTTTTT
TRBJ2-3 NA NA TRBV7-9 CASSRSTDTQYF TGTGCCAGCAGCCGGAGTACAGATACGCAGTATTTT
TRBJ1-1 few NA TRBV20-1 CSARNSGHTEAFF TGCAGTGCTAGAAACTCGGGACACACTGAAGCTTTCTTT
TRBJ2-1 NA TRBD2 TRBV20-1 CSATLAGEQFF TGCAGTGCTACACTAGCGGGTGAGCAGTTCTTC
TRBJ2-7 once TRBD2 TRBV24-1 CATSDFNRGTLAGGLEQYF TGTGCCACCAGTGATTTTAACAGGGGCACTCTAGCGGGAGGGCTCGAGCAGTACTTC
TRBJ2-7 few TRBD1 TRBV7-2 CASSLGTGAYEQYF TGTGCCAGCAGCTTAGGGACAGGAGCCTACGAGCAGTACTTC
TRBJ2-3 NA TRBD2 TRBV6-2/TRBV6-3 CASRRTSYHTQYF TGTGCCAGCAGGAGGACTAGTTACCATACGCAGTATTTT
TRBJ2-2 NA TRBD2 TRBV24-1 CATSDPPGLAGANTGELFF TGTGCCACCAGTGACCCCCCGGGACTAGCGGGCGCGAACACCGGGGAGCTGTTTTTT